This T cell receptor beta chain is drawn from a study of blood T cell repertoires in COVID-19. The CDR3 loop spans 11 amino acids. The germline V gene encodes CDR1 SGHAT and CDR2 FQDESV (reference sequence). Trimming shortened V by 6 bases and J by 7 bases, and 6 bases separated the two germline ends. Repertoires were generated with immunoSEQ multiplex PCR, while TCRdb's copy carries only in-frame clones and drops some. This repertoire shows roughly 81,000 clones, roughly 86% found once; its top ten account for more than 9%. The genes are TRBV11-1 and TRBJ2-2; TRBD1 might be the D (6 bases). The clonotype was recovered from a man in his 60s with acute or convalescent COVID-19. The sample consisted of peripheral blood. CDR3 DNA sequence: TGTGCCAGCAGAGGGGGCGGGGAGCTGTTTTTT. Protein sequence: CASRGGGELFF. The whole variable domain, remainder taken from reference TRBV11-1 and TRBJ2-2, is EAEVAQSPRYKITEKSQAVAFWCDPISGHATLYWYRQILGQGPELLVQFQDESVVDDSQLPKDRFSAERLKGVDSTLKIQPAELGDSAMYLCASRGGGELFFGEGSRLTVL.